What follows describes a single T cell receptor (beta chain). Enrolment of Seattle patients took place during active infection, and they were followed longitudinally. Germline V gene lookup returns CDR1 SNHLY and CDR2 FYNNEI. This CDR3 is built from 14 residues. Trimming removed 3 bases at V and 6 bases at J, with 13 bases between. Authors' processing steps: For nucleated cells, counts were estimated from reference gene primer amplification. Measured with immunoSEQ multiplex PCR; TCRdb has only the in-frame clones, and not every one. V and J calls and clone size follow that table, whereas D and trimming were derived from the DNA. The sample records more than 75,000 clones, roughly nine tenths being singletons. The data belong to a study of blood T cell repertoires in COVID-19. Study-level background: Acute-phase and convalescent COVID-19 samples originated in the United States, Italy and Spain. PBMCs, B-cell-depleted T cells, or T cells provided the cDNA or gDNA that made up the material.

The TCR comes from a man in his fifties or sixties with COVID-19, enrolled during active disease. The sample consisted of peripheral blood. This chain links TRBV2 with TRBJ2-3, with D perhaps TRBD2 (7 bases). This CDR3 is CASSEGGQRDTQYF. CDR3 bases: TGTGCCAGCAGTGAGGGGGGGCAGCGTGATACGCAGTATTTT. The full variable domain, rest sourced from reference TRBV2 and TRBJ2-3, is EPEVTQTPSHQVTQMGQEVILRCVPISNHLYFYWYRQILGQKVEFLVSFYNNEISEKSEIFDDQFSVERPDGSNFTLKIRSTKLEDSAMYFCASSEGGQRDTQYFGPGTRLTVL.